This T cell receptor (beta chain) was sequenced during a study of CD8+ T cells in alopecia areata. V gave up 6 bases and J gave up 8 bases, with 11 bases separating them. Germline-derived CDR1 and CDR2 are MNHEY and SVGAGI. The CDR3 totals 13 residues. Extraction and reverse transcription of RNA yielded cDNA as the sequencing template. Libraries were prepared by immunoSEQ multiplex PCR; TCRdb keeps only in-frame clonotypes and omits some of them. Of 200,000 to 250,000 clones detected, 50% to 60% appear once; the ten largest clones hold over 0.4%. Those with alopecia areata gave lesional scalp punch biopsies and peripheral blood.

This receptor was identified in a human donor with alopecia areata. This specimen consisted of CD4+ T cells sorted from blood, obtained at week 0. The chain carries TRBV6-5 and TRBJ1-6; D not resolved. CDR3 bases: TGTGCCAGCAGCCGAGAACGGGATTCACCCCTCCACTTT. This gives the protein CASSRERDSPLHF.